This T cell receptor beta chain was captured by sequencing in a study of shared clonotypes between healthy human individuals. TCRdb's copy holds only in-frame clones and misses some; the assay was immunoSEQ multiplex PCR. The table shows 1.4 million to 1.5 million clones, with approximately 97% occurring only once. Only one count was recorded for this clone. Trimming pared 8 bases from V and 1 base from J, leaving 23 bases between. The CDR3 runs 17 residues. Germline loops: CDR1 MGHDK, CDR2 SYGVNS. The clonotype comes from a man younger than 40 in good health. Sequenced input: naive CD4+ T cells sorted from blood. The sample's subset: CD45RA+ positively selected. The chain couples TRBV25-1 to TRBJ1-1, with D possibly being TRBD1 (6 bases). CDR3 sequence reads: CASDSGGGSLKNTEAFF. The CDR3 nucleotides are TGTGCCAGCGATTCCGGGGGCGGGTCGCTGAAGAACACTGAAGCTTTCTTT.